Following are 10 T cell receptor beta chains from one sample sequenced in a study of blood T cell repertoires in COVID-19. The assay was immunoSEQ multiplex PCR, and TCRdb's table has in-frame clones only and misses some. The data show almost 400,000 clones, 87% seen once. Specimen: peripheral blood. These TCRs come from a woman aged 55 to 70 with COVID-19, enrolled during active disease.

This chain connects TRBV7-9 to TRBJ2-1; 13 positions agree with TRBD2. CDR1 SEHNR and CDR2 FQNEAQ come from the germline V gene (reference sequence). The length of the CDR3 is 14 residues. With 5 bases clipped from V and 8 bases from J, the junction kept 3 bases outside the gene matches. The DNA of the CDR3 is TGTGCCAGCAGCGGGACTAGCGGGGTCGATGAGCAGTTCTTC. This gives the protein CASSGTSGVDEQFF. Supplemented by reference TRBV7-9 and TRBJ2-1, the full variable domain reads DTGVSQNPRHKITKRGQNVTFRCDPISEHNRLYWYRQTLGQGPEFLTYFQNEAQLEKSRLLSDRFSAERPKGSFSTLEIQRTEQGDSAMYLCASSGTSGVDEQFFGPGTRLTVL.

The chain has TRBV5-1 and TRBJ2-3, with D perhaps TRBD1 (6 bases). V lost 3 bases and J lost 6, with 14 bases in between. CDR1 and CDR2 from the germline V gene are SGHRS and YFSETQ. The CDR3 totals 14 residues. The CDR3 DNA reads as TGCGCCAGCAGCTGGGCAGGACAGAGGGATACGCAGTATTTT. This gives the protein CASSWAGQRDTQYF.

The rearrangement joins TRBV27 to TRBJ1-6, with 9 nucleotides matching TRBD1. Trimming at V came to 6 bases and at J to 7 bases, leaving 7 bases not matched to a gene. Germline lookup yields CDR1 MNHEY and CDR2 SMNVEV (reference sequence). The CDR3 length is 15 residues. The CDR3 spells CASRARDRANSPLHF. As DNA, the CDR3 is TGTGCCAGCAGAGCTCGGGACAGGGCCAATTCACCCCTCCACTTT.

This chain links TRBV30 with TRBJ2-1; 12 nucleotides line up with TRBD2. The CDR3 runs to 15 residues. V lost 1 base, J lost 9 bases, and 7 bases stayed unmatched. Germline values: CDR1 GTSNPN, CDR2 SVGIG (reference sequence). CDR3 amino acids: CAWSDGLAGYGEQFF. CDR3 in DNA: TGTGCCTGGAGTGACGGACTAGCGGGGTATGGTGAGCAGTTCTTC.

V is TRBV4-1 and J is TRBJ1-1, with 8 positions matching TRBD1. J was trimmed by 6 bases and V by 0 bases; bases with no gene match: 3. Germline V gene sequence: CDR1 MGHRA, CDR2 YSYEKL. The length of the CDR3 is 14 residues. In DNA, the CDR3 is TGCGCCAGCAGCCAAGAGGACAGGGCACCTGAAGCTTTCTTT. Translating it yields CASSQEDRAPEAFF.

The CDR3 sequence is CASSAGAWGYTF. As DNA, the CDR3 is TGTGCCAGCAGTGCAGGGGCCTGGGGCTACACCTTC. The V gene is TRBV12-3 or TRBV12-4, the J gene TRBJ1-2, with D possibly matching TRBD1 (6 bases). V was pared by 5 bases and J by 8 bases, with 12 bases between. This CDR3 has 12 residues.

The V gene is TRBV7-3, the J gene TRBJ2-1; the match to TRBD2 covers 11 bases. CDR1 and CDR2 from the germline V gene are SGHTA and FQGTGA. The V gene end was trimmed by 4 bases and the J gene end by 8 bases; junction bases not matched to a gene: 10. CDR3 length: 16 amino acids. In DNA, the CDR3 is TGTGCCAGCAGCTCCATTAGCGGGGGGGCCTGGGATGAGCAGTTCTTC. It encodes CASSSISGGAWDEQFF.

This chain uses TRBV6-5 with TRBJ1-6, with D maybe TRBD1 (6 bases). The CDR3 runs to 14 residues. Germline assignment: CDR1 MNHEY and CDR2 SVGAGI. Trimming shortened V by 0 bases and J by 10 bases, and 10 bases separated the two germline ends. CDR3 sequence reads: CASSYSAGGSPLHF. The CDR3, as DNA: TGTGCCAGCAGTTACTCAGCGGGGGGCTCACCCCTCCACTTT.

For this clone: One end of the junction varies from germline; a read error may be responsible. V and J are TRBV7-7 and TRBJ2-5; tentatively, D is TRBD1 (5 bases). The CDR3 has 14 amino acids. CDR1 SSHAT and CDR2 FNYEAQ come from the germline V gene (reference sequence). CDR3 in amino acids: CASSLTDRQETQYF. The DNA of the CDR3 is TGTGCTAGCAGCTTAACAGACAGACAAGAGACCCAGTACTTC.

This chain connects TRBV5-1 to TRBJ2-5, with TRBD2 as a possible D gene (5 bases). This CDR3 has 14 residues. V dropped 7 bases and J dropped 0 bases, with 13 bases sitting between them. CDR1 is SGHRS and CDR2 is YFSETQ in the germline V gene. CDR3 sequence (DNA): TGCGCCAGCCGGGGAACGGTTTACCAAGAGACCCAGTACTTC. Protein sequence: CASRGTVYQETQYF.